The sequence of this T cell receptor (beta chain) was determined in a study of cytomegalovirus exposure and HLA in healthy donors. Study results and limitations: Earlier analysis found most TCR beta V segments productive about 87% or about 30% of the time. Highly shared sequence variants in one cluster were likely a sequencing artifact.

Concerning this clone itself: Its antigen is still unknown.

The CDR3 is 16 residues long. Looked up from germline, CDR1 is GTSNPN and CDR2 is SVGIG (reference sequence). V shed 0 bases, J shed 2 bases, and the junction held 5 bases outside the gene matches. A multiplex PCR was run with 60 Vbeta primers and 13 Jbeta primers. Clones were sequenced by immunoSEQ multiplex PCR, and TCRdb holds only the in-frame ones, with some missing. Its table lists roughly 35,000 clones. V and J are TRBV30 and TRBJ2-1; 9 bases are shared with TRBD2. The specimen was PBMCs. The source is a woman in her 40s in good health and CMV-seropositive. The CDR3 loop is CAWSVLAGGPYNEQFF. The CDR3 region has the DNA TGTGCCTGGAGTGTATTGGCGGGAGGGCCCTACAATGAGCAGTTCTTC.